Detailed here is one T cell receptor beta chain. These data come from a study of OX40 agonist ivuxolimab in advanced cancers. Study as a whole: Dose-escalation patients suffered from hepatocellular carcinoma, melanoma, renal cell or head and neck cancer.

The data were produced by immunoSEQ multiplex PCR, yet TCRdb's version contains in-frame clones alone and is incomplete. Among tens of thousands of clones, around 80% were seen once, and the ten largest hold approximately 1.2%. The CDR3 covers 13 residues. Trimming took 3 bases from V and 5 from J, leaving 11 bases between them. Germline CDR1 and CDR2: GTSNPN and SVGIG (reference sequence). The chain recombines TRBV30 with TRBJ1-5; D possibly corresponds to TRBD1 (5 bases). The sequencing used CD4+ or CD8+ T cells sorted from blood, collected in a trial of the OX40 agonist ivuxolimab. The TCR comes from an adult with an advanced solid tumor such as melanoma, head and neck, liver or kidney cancer. CDR3 DNA: TGTGCCTGGAGGGGGGAAGCATATCAGCCCCAGCATTTT. Its translation: CAWRGEAYQPQHF.